These T cell receptor beta chains were read from a single sample in a study of blood T cells in healthy people across ages. TCRdb recomputed calls from the 5' RACE reads with MiXCR, one row per CDR3 protein. The sample contains about 970,000 distinct CDR3 sequences, roughly half of which appear only once. The sequenced sample consisted of blood. Receptors originate from a woman aged 55-69 years in good health. CDR3s include the opening cysteine and the closing phenylalanine or tryptophan. Fields, in order: clone size, V gene, D gene, J gene, CDR3 protein, CDR3 DNA. The D gene is left open where the match is weak. Size is stated for part of the rows, as once, few or many counts, or as a class when the clone is expanded.

abundance: .
v_gene: TRBV24-1
d_gene: TRBD1
j_gene: TRBJ2-7
CDR3aa: CATSDTGTAYEQYF
CDR3nt: TGTGCCACCAGTGATACAGGGACAGCCTACGAGCAGTACTTC

abundance: .
v_gene: TRBV20-1
d_gene: .
j_gene: TRBJ2-1
CDR3aa: CSARPSKHNEQFF
CDR3nt: TGCAGTGCTAGACCTAGCAAACACAATGAGCAGTTCTTC

abundance: .
v_gene: TRBV28
d_gene: .
j_gene: TRBJ2-3
CDR3aa: CASIPGGQDTQYF
CDR3nt: TGTGCCAGCATCCCCGGGGGACAAGATACGCAGTATTTT

abundance: .
v_gene: TRBV20-1
d_gene: TRBD2
j_gene: TRBJ2-2
CDR3aa: CSALTPGRGGTGELFF
CDR3nt: TGCAGTGCTTTGACCCCCGGGCGGGGGGGGACCGGGGAGCTGTTTTTT

abundance: .
v_gene: TRBV7-2
d_gene: TRBD2
j_gene: TRBJ2-3
CDR3aa: CASSLIKAGGPGDTQYF
CDR3nt: TGTGCCAGCAGCTTAATAAAAGCGGGAGGGCCCGGAGATACGCAGTATTTT

abundance: .
v_gene: TRBV10-2
d_gene: TRBD1
j_gene: TRBJ2-3
CDR3aa: CASTVTGPVDTQYF
CDR3nt: TGCGCCAGCACTGTGACAGGGCCTGTGGATACGCAGTATTTT

abundance: .
v_gene: TRBV7-8
d_gene: .
j_gene: TRBJ1-1
CDR3aa: CASSLVNTGTEAFF
CDR3nt: TGTGCCAGCAGCTTAGTGAATACGGGCACTGAAGCTTTCTTT

abundance: .
v_gene: TRBV6-6
d_gene: TRBD1
j_gene: TRBJ2-7
CDR3aa: CASSDSGQVSYEQYF
CDR3nt: TGTGCCAGCAGTGACTCGGGACAGGTCTCCTACGAGCAGTACTTC

abundance: .
v_gene: TRBV29-1
d_gene: .
j_gene: TRBJ2-1
CDR3aa: CSVLQGGKYNEQFF
CDR3nt: TGCAGCGTCCTTCAGGGGGGAAAGTACAATGAGCAGTTCTTC

abundance: .
v_gene: TRBV6-2/TRBV6-3
d_gene: .
j_gene: TRBJ1-2
CDR3aa: CAGSYESYYGYTF
CDR3nt: TGTGCCGGCAGTTACGAGTCTTACTATGGCTACACCTTC

abundance: .
v_gene: TRBV20-1
d_gene: .
j_gene: TRBJ2-1
CDR3aa: CSARDRVGRWNNEQFF
CDR3nt: TGCAGTGCTAGAGATCGGGTGGGACGATGGAACAATGAGCAGTTCTTC

abundance: .
v_gene: TRBV7-2
d_gene: .
j_gene: TRBJ2-7
CDR3aa: CASSLRPYNEQYF
CDR3nt: TGTGCCAGCAGCTTAAGGCCCTATAACGAGCAGTACTTC

abundance: .
v_gene: TRBV30
d_gene: TRBD1
j_gene: TRBJ2-2
CDR3aa: CAWTLPPRDRAVTGELFF
CDR3nt: TGTGCCTGGACTCTCCCGCCGCGGGACAGGGCAGTCACCGGGGAGCTGTTTTTT

abundance: .
v_gene: TRBV18
d_gene: .
j_gene: TRBJ2-1
CDR3aa: CAISPRTTSYNEQFF
CDR3nt: TGTGCCATCTCACCACGTACCACCTCCTACAATGAGCAGTTCTTC

abundance: .
v_gene: TRBV12-3/TRBV12-4
d_gene: .
j_gene: TRBJ1-2
CDR3aa: CASSHTGRHGYGYTF
CDR3nt: TGTGCCAGCAGTCATACTGGGAGACACGGCTATGGCTACACCTTC

abundance: .
v_gene: TRBV5-8
d_gene: TRBD2
j_gene: TRBJ2-7
CDR3aa: CASSIRYAGVPYEQYF
CDR3nt: TGTGCCAGCAGCATACGATATGCGGGAGTCCCCTACGAGCAGTACTTC

abundance: .
v_gene: TRBV7-2
d_gene: .
j_gene: TRBJ2-7
CDR3aa: CASSPRGFDPRWDYEQYF
CDR3nt: TGTGCCAGCAGCCCCCGGGGGTTTGACCCTCGGTGGGACTACGAGCAGTACTTC

abundance: .
v_gene: TRBV6-6
d_gene: TRBD2
j_gene: TRBJ2-5
CDR3aa: CASSYSSSGRLETQYF
CDR3nt: TGTGCCAGCAGTTACTCCTCTAGCGGGAGATTGGAGACCCAGTACTTC

abundance: .
v_gene: TRBV7-2
d_gene: .
j_gene: TRBJ2-7
CDR3aa: CASSLSLTRSSYEQYF
CDR3nt: TGTGCCAGCAGCTTATCTCTGACACGTAGCTCCTACGAGCAGTACTTC

abundance: few
v_gene: TRBV7-8
d_gene: .
j_gene: TRBJ2-3
CDR3aa: CASSSTMFLRYF
CDR3nt: TGTGCCAGCAGCTCTACAATGTTCCTTCGGTATTTT

abundance: few
v_gene: TRBV30
d_gene: TRBD1
j_gene: TRBJ2-3
CDR3aa: CAWGTAADTQYF
CDR3nt: TGTGCCTGGGGGACAGCAGCGGATACGCAGTATTTT

abundance: .
v_gene: TRBV7-3
d_gene: TRBD2
j_gene: TRBJ2-3
CDR3aa: CASSLKPLLAGETDTQYF
CDR3nt: TGTGCCAGCAGCTTAAAGCCATTACTAGCGGGAGAAACAGATACGCAGTATTTT

abundance: .
v_gene: TRBV12-3/TRBV12-4
d_gene: .
j_gene: TRBJ1-2
CDR3aa: CASSNWGPDYTF
CDR3nt: TGTGCCAGCAGCAATTGGGGGCCGGACTACACCTTC